The clone carrying this TCR beta chain has at least ten counts. This record belongs to a study of CD8+CD57+ T cells in acquired aplastic anemia. The wider study: DNA per sorted CD4+ or CD8+ sample ranged about 0.19 to 30 ug, averaging 3.2 ug. Healthy donor CD4+ samples were sequenced to a depth that averaged roughly 10 million reads.

Genomic DNA, serving as template, underwent TCR beta VDJ and CDR3 profiling. TCRdb re-analysed the reads in MiXCR, keeping a single row per CDR3 protein. The sample contains around 200,000 distinct CDR3 sequences, around 60% of which appear only once. This CDR3 is 13 amino acids long. V shed 2 bases and J shed 1 base, with 7 bases lying between them. Germline assignment: CDR1 SGDLS and CDR2 YYNGEE. The sample was sorted CD4+, CD8+, or CD8+CD57+ T cells (not recorded which) from PBMCs. This sequence was found in a human donor in good health. V usage is TRBV9 and J usage is TRBJ2-7; the D is unclear. The CDR3 DNA reads as TGTGCCAGCAGCGTCCACGGATCCTACGAGCAGTACTTC. The encoded protein is CASSVHGSYEQYF.